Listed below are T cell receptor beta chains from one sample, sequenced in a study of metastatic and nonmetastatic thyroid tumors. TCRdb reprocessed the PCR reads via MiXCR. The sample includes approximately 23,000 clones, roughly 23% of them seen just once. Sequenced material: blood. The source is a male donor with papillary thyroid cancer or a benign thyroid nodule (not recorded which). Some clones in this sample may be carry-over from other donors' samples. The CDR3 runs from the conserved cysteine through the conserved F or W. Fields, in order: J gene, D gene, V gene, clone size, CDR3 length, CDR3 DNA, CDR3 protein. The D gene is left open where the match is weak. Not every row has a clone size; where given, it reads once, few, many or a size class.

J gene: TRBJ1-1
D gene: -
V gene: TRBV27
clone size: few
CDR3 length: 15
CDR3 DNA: TGTGCCAGCAGGCGAGGGGGGGCGAGGAACACTGAAGCTTTCTTT
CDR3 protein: CASRRGGARNTEAFF

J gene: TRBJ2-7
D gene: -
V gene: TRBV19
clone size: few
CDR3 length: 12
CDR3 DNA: TGTGCCAGTAGTGCGCAGGGCTACGAGCAGTACTTC
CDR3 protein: CASSAQGYEQYF

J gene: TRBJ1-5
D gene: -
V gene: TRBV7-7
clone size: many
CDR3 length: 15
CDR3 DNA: TGTGCTAGCAGCTTGAAAGGGGGGTTCAATCAGCCCCAGCATTTT
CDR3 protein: CASSLKGGFNQPQHF

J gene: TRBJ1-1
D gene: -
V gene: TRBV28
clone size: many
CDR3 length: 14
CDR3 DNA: TGTGCCAGCAGTTCGAACAGGCTGAACACTGAAGCTTTCTTT
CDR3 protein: CASSSNRLNTEAFF

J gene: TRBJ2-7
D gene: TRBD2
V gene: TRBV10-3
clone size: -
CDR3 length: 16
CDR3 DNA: TGTGCCCCTACTGACCTGTTTCGAGCGGGAGAGGGAGAGCAGTACTTC
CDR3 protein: CAPTDLFRAGEGEQYF

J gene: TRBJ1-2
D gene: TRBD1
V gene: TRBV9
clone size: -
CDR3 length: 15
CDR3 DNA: TGTGCCAGCAGCGTAGGACAGGGATTGAGCTATGGCTACACATTC
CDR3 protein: CASSVGQGLSYGYTF

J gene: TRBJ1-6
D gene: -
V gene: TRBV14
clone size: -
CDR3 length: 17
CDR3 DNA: TGTGCCAGCAGCCAGCACGGGGGGAGCTCCTATAATTCACCCCTCCACTTT
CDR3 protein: CASSQHGGSSYNSPLHF

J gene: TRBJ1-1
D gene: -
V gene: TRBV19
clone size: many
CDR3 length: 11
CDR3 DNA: TGTGCCAGCAAGGGGGTCACTGAAGCTTTCTTT
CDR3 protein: CASKGVTEAFF

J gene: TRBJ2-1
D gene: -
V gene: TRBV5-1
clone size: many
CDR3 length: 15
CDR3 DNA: TGCGCCAGCAGTCCCACAGAGGAGGCCTACAATGAGCAGTTCTTC
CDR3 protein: CASSPTEEAYNEQFF

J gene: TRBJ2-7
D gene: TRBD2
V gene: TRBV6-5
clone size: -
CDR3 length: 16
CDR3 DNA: TGTGCCAGCAGTTACGGGGCTAGCGGTATGTCCTACGAGCAGTACTTC
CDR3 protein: CASSYGASGMSYEQYF

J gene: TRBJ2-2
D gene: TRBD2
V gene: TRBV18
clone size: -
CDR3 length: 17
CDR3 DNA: TGTGCCAGCTCACCAACCCGGACTAGCGGGAACACCGGGGAGCTGTTTTTT
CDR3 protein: CASSPTRTSGNTGELFF

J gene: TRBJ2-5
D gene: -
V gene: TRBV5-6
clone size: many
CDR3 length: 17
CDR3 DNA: TGTGCCAGCAGCTTGGTGAAAGAGGGCCCAGGTTTGGAGACCCAGTACTTC
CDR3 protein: CASSLVKEGPGLETQYF

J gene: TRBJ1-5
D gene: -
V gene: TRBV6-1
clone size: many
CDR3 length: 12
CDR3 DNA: TGTGCCAGCAGTGCCGCCAATCAGCCCCAGCATTTT
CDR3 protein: CASSAANQPQHF

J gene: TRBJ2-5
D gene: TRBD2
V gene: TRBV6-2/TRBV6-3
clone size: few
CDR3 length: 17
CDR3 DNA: TGTGCCAGCAGTTACTCGATACGGGAGGGGCGACAAGAGACCCAGTACTTC
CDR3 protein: CASSYSIREGRQETQYF

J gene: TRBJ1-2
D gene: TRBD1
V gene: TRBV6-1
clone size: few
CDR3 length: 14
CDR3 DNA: TGTGCCAGCAGTCCCCCGGGACAGGGGTCTGGCTACACCTTC
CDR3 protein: CASSPPGQGSGYTF

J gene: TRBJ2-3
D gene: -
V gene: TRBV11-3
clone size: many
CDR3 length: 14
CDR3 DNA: TGTGCCAGCAGCATTCACACAGGGTCCGATACGCAGTATTTT
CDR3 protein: CASSIHTGSDTQYF

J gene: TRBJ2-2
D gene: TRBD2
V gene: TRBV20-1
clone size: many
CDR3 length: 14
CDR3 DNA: TGCAGTGCTAGACTAGCGGGAGACACCGGGGAGCTGTTTTTT
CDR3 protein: CSARLAGDTGELFF

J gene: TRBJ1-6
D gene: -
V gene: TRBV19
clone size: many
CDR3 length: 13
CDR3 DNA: TGTGCCAGTAGTATGGAGCGAACTACCCCCCTCCACTTT
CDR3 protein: CASSMERTTPLHF

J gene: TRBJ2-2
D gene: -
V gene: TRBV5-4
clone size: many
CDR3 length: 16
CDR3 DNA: TGTGCCAGCAGCTTCGGTACGGGGTGGGACACCGGGGAGCTGTTTTTT
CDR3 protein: CASSFGTGWDTGELFF

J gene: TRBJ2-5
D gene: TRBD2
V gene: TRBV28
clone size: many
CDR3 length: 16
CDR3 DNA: TGTGCCAGCAGTTTACGCCTAGCGGTAGAACAAGAGACCCAGTACTTC
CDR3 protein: CASSLRLAVEQETQYF

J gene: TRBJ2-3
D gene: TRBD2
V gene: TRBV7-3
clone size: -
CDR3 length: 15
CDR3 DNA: TGTGCCAGCAGCTTAATAGCGGGAGGCACAGATACGCAGTATTTT
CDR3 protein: CASSLIAGGTDTQYF

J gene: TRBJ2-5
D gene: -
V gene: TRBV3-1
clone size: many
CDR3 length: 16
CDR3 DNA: TGTGCCAGCAGCCAAGATCGGAGCAGGCCGCCTGCGACCCAGTACTTC
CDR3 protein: CASSQDRSRPPATQYF

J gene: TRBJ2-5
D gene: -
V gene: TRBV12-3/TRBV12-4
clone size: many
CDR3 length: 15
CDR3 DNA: TGTGCCAGCAAGGGGTCGACCTCAATCACGGAGACCCAGTACTTC
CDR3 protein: CASKGSTSITETQYF

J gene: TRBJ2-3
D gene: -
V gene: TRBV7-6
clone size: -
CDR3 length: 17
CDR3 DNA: TGTGCCAGCAGCAACACACGGGACATACCTAGCACAGATACGCAGTATTTT
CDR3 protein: CASSNTRDIPSTDTQYF

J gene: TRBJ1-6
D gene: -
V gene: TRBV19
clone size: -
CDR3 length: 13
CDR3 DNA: TGTGCAAGTACTTGGGGGCCGGGTTCACACCTCCACTTT
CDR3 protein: CASTWGPGSHLHF

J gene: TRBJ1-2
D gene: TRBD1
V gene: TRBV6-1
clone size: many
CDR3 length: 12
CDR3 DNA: TGTGCCAGCAGTCAAGACAGGGAAGGCTACACCTTC
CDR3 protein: CASSQDREGYTF

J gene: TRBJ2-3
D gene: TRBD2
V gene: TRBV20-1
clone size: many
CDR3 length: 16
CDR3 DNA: TGCAGTGCTAGAATGGGACTAGCGGGCTTCACAGATACGCAGTATTTT
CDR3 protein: CSARMGLAGFTDTQYF

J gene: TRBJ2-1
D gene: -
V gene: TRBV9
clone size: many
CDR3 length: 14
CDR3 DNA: TGTGCCAGCAGCGTCCCAGCGGTATACAATGAGCAGTTCTTC
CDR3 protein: CASSVPAVYNEQFF

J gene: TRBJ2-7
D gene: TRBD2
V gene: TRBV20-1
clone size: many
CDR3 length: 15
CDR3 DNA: TGCAGTGCCGACGGGACTAGCGGGAACTCCTACGAGCAGTACTTC
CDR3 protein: CSADGTSGNSYEQYF

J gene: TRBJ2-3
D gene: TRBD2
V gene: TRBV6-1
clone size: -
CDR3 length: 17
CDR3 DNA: TGTGCCAGCAGTGCCGGACTAGCGGGAGACATAGCGGATACGCAGTATTTT
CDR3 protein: CASSAGLAGDIADTQYF

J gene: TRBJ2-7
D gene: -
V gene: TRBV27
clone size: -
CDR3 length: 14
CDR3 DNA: TGTGCCAGCAGTGCGTCCCCCAGGGACTACGAGCAGTACTTC
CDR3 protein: CASSASPRDYEQYF

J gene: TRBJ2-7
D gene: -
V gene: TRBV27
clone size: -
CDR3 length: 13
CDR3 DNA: TGTGCCAGCAGTTGGAGGGGAGGCTACGAGCAGTACTTC
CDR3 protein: CASSWRGGYEQYF

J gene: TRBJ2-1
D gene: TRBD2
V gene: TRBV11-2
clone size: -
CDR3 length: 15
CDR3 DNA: TGTGCCAGCAGCTTAATGGGCGGGGGAGGCGATGAGCAGTTCTTC
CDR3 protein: CASSLMGGGGDEQFF

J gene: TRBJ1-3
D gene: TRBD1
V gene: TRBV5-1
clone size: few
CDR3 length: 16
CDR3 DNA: TGCGCCAGCAGCTTAGGGACAGGCAGCTCTGGAAACACCATATATTTT
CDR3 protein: CASSLGTGSSGNTIYF

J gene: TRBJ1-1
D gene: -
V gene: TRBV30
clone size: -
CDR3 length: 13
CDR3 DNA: TGTGCCTGGAGTTTAGGGGCAGGCACTGAAGCTTTCTTT
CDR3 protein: CAWSLGAGTEAFF

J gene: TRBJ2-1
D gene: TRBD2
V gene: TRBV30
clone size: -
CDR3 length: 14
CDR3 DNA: TGTGCCTGGAATACACTAGCGGGTCTTAATGAGCAGTTCTTC
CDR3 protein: CAWNTLAGLNEQFF

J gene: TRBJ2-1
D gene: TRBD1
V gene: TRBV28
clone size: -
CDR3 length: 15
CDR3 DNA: TGTGCCAGCAGTTTTCGGCAGGGGGCGTCCAATGAGCAGTTCTTC
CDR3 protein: CASSFRQGASNEQFF

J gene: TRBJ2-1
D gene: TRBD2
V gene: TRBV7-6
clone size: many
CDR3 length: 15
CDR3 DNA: TGTGCCAGCAGCCTAGGACTAGCCTCCTACAATGAGCAGTTCTTC
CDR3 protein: CASSLGLASYNEQFF

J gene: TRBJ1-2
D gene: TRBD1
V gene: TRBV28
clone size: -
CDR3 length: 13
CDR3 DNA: TGTGCCAGCAGACAGGGGCGGGACTATGGCTACACCTTC
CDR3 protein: CASRQGRDYGYTF

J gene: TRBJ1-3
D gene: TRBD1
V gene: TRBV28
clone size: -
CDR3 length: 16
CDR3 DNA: TGTGCCAGCAGTTTAGCCCCGACAGGGGTTGGAAACACCATATATTTT
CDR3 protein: CASSLAPTGVGNTIYF

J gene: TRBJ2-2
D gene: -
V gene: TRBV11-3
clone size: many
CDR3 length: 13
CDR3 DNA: TGTGCCAGCAGCCTCTCTCTCGCCGGGGAGCTGTTTTTT
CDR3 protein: CASSLSLAGELFF

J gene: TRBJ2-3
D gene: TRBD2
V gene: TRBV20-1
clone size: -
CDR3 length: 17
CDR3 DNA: TGCAGTGCCGGGGGACTAGCGGGTCTCTCTAGCACAGATACGCAGTATTTT
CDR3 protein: CSAGGLAGLSSTDTQYF

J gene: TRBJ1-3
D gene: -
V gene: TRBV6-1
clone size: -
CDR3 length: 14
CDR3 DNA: TGTGCCAGCAGTTTCGGGCTCCTCGGAAACACCATATATTTT
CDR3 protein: CASSFGLLGNTIYF

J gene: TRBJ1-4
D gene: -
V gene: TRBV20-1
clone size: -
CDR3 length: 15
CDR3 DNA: TGCAGTGCTAGAGAGGCGAGGGGACCACATGAAAAACTGTTTTTT
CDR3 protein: CSAREARGPHEKLFF

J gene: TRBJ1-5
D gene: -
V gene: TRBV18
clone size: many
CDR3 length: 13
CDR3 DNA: TGTGCCAGCTCAGATAGGAGTAATCAGCCCCAGCATTTT
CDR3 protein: CASSDRSNQPQHF